The present T cell receptor (beta chain) was sequenced within a study of cytomegalovirus exposure and HLA in healthy donors. Whole-study findings and limits: Three CMV-associated chains proved CMV antigen-specific in vitro. Most TCR sequences were uncommon, yet certain public TCRs appeared in many donors.

Concerning this clone itself: What it binds is unknown.

Germline loops: CDR1 GTSNPN, CDR2 SVGIG (reference sequence). This CDR3 region has 12 residues. With 3 bases removed from V and 4 bases from J, the gap between germline ends came to 9 bases. Generated by immunoSEQ multiplex PCR, the TCRdb table keeps only in-frame clones and is missing some. The sample contains more than 95,000 clones, 80% to 90% of which appear only once. The source of this sequence is a woman under 30 in good health and CMV-seronegative. The source material was PBMCs. The chain joins TRBV30 to TRBJ1-1; D may be TRBD1 (5 bases). The CDR3 sequence is CAWRGGFTEAFF. The CDR3 DNA reads TGTGCCTGGAGGGGGGGATTCACTGAAGCTTTCTTT. Complete variable domain (other parts from reference TRBV30 and TRBJ1-1): SQTIHQWPATLVQPVGSPLSLECTVEGTSNPNLYWYRQAAGRGLQLLFYSVGIGQISSEVPQNLSASRPQDRQFILSSKKLLLSDSGFYLCAWRGGFTEAFFGQGTRLTVV.